This TCR beta chain was identified in a study of T cells after yellow fever vaccination. UMIs and a universal primer site were added when TCR cDNA was made by 5'RACE template switching. MiXCR, run by TCRdb on the 5' RACE reads, gives a single entry per CDR3 protein. The sample lists about 350,000 distinct CDR3 sequences, 8.1% occurring once. Germline CDR1 is MNHNS and CDR2 is SASEGT. V shed 11 bases and J 4 bases; nucleotides not matched to a gene: 10. The CDR3 is 16 amino acids. Source: PBMCs, taken about 49 days after the first yellow fever vaccination. This chain uses TRBV6-1 with TRBJ2-6, with TRBD1 matching over 11 bases. The source of this sequence is a man between 18 and 35 years old who received the YFV17D yellow fever vaccine. DNA for the CDR3: TGTGCCTGCCGGGACAGGGGGACGGGGGGGGCCAACGTCCTGACTTTC. Amino acid sequence: CACRDRGTGGANVLTF.